This T cell receptor beta chain was found in a study of blood T cell repertoires in COVID-19. Study-level information: Sources were T cells, B-cell-depleted T cells, or PBMCs; the material itself was cDNA or gDNA.

Germline values: CDR1 MNHEY, CDR2 SMNVEV (reference sequence). The CDR3 consists of 13 residues. Trimming took 5 bases from V and 2 from J; bases not matched to a gene: 3. In the authors' workflow: Reference gene primer amplification gave nucleated cell count estimates. Repertoires were generated with immunoSEQ multiplex PCR, while TCRdb's copy carries only in-frame clones and drops some. The DNA gave D and trimming, while V, J and clone size come from that table. The top ten clones hold around 20% of a sample with around 63,000 clones, 73% of them seen once. The sequenced sample was peripheral blood. The receptor comes from a woman between 45 and 65 years old with active or convalescent COVID-19. The gene calls are TRBV27 and TRBJ2-7, with TRBD2 matching over 7 bases. This CDR3 reads CASSPTSAYEQYF. The DNA of the CDR3 is TGTGCCAGCAGTCCTACTAGCGCCTACGAGCAGTACTTC.